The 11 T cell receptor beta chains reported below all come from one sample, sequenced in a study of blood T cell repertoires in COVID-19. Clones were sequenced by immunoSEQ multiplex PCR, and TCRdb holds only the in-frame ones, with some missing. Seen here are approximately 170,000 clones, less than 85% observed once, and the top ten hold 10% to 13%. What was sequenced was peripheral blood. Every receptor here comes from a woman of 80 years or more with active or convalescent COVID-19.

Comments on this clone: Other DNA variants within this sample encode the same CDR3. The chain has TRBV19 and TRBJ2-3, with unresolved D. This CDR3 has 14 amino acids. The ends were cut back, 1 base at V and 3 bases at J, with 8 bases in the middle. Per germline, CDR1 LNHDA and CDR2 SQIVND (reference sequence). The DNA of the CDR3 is TGTGCCAGTAGTATAGGAGTACCGACAGATACGCAGTATTTT. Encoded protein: CASSIGVPTDTQYF. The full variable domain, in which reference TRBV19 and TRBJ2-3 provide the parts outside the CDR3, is DGGITQSPKYLFRKEGQNVTLSCEQNLNHDAMYWYRQDPGQGLRLIYYSQIVNDFQKGDIAEGYSVSREKKESFPLTVTSAQKNPTAFYLCASSIGVPTDTQYFGPGTRLTVL.

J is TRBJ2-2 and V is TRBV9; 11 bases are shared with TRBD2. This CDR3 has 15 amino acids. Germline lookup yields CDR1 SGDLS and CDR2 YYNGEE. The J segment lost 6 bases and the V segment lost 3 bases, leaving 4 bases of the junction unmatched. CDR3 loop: CASSGSGRAAGELFF. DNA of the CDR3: TGTGCCAGCAGCGGTAGCGGGAGGGCCGCCGGGGAGCTGTTTTTT.

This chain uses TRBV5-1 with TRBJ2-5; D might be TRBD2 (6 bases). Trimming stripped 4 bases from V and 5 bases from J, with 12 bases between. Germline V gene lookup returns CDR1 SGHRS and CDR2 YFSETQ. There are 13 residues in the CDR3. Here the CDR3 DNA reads TGCGCCAGCAGCCCGACGGGGAGGGAGACCCAGTACTTC. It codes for CASSPTGRETQYF.

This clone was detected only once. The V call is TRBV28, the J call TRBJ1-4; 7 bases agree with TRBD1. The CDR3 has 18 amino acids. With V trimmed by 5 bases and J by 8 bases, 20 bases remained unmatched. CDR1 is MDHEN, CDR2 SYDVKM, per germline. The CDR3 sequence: CASSEDYLQGVREEKLFF. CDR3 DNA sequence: TGTGCCAGCAGTGAAGACTACCTCCAGGGGGTAAGGGAAGAAAAACTGTTTTTT. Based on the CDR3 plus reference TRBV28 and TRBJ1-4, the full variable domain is DVKVTQSSRYLVKRTGEKVFLECVQDMDHENMFWYRQDPGLGLRLIYFSYDVKMKEKGDIPEGYSVSREKKERFSLILESASTNQTSMYLCASSEDYLQGVREEKLFFGSGTQLSVL.

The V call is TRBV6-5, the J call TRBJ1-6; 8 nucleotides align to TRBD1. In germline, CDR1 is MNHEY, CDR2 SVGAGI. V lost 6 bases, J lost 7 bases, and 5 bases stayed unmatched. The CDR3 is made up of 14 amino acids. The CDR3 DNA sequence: TGTGCCAGCAGATACGACAGGGGAAATTCACCCCTCCACTTT. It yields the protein CASRYDRGNSPLHF.

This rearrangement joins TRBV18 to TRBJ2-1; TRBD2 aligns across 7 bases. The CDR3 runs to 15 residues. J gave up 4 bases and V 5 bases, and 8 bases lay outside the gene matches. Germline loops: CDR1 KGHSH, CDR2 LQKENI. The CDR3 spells CASSSLADPYNEQFF. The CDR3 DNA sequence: TGTGCCAGCTCATCCCTAGCGGACCCTTACAATGAGCAGTTCTTC.

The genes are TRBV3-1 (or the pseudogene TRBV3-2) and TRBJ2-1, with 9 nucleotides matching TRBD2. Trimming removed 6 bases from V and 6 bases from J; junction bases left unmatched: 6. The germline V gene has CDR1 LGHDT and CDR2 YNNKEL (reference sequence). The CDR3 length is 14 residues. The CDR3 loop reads CASRRREGSNEQFF. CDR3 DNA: TGTGCCAGCAGGAGGCGGGAGGGGTCCAATGAGCAGTTCTTC.

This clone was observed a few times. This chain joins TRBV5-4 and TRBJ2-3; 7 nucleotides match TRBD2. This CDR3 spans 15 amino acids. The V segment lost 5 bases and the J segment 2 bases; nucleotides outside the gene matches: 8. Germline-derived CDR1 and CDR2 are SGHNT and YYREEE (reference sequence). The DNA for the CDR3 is TGTGCCAGCAGGGGAGGGCAGCTACCCACAGATACGCAGTATTTT. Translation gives CASRGGQLPTDTQYF.

CDR3 region: CASSYTGNSYEQYF. CDR3 nucleotides: TGTGCCAGCAGTTACACAGGGAACTCCTACGAGCAGTACTTC. V is TRBV6-5 and J is TRBJ2-7, with D possibly matching TRBD1 (6 bases). Trimming took 2 bases from V and 0 from J, leaving 8 bases between them. The V gene's germline CDR1 is MNHEY and CDR2 SVGAGI. The CDR3 is 14 amino acids.

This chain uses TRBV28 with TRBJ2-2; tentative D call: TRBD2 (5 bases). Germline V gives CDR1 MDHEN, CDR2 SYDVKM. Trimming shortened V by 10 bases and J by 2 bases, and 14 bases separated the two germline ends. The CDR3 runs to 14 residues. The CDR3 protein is CATRGSLNTGELFF. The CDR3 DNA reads TGTGCCACCCGGGGATCCCTTAACACCGGGGAGCTGTTTTTT.

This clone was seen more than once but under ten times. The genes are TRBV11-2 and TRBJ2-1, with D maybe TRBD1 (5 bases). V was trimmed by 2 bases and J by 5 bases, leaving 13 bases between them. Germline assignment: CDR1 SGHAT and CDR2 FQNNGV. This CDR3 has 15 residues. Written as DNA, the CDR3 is TGTGCCAGCAGCTTATCCGGTGGCAGGGACAATGAGCAGTTCTTC. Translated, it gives CASSLSGGRDNEQFF.